The T cell receptor beta chain under discussion was sequenced for a study of OX40 agonist ivuxolimab in advanced cancers. Regarding the study in general: Ivuxolimab, which targeted the costimulatory receptor OX40 (CD134), was an agonistic, fully human IgG2 monoclonal antibody. Patients were allowed to have had prior anti-PD-1, anti-PD-L1 or anti-CTLA-4 therapy, and 30% to 40% of the dose-escalation patients had previously received checkpoint inhibitors. Intravenous ivuxolimab was administered to patients every 2 weeks at six dose levels: 0.01, 0.1, 0.3, 1.5, 3 and 10 mg/kg. Of the approximately 53 patients in dose escalation, 19 had hepatocellular carcinoma, some 15 had melanoma, 9 had renal cell carcinoma and 9 had head and neck cancer. Partial responses occurred in three dose-escalation patients, of whom one had hepatocellular carcinoma and two had cutaneous melanoma. The paper describes the monotherapy dose-escalation part (N of about 52 patients) of the phase I trial of ivuxolimab. The dose-escalation cohort was approximately 83% male with a mean age of about 60 years, ranging from 23 to 79. Peripheral TCRbeta sequencing was intended to test whether TCR sequence diversity was altered and clonal T-cell expansion was caused by ivuxolimab.

V lost 0 bases and J lost 1 base; the stretch between them is 15 bases long. According to the germline V gene, CDR1 reads SQVTM and CDR2 reads ANQGSEA. The CDR3 spans 16 residues, from the cysteine through the phenylalanine. Left in the record is the CDR3 DNA by itself, 48 bases read in frame from the first base. Paper-wide results and their limitations: In the 0.1-3.0 mg/kg groups, partial responders had among the lowest normalized peripheral clonal expansion, particularly in CD8+ T cells. Low levels of normalized T-cell clonal expansion were also seen in some patients who did not respond. On average, CD8+ T cells showed more expanded clones than CD4+ T cells after ivuxolimab. At doses of 0.1 to 3.0 mg/kg, clonal expansion of both CD4+ and CD8+ T cells in blood was seen between baseline and week 6. The antigen specificity of the peripheral T cells that underwent clonal expansion was not determined.

The trial excluded patients who had a history of autoimmune disease or who were on systemic immunosuppression. Peripheral blood for TCR sequencing was collected from all dose cohorts at baseline, on cycle 4 day 1, and on cycle 7 day 1. Samples were obtained from an open-label, multicenter, first-in-human phase I dose-escalation trial of ivuxolimab. Adults with locally advanced or metastatic melanoma, renal cell, hepatocellular, or head and neck squamous cell carcinoma were enrolled in the trial. Before TCR sequencing, CD4+ T cells and CD8+ T cells from peripheral blood were sorted into separate populations. On this clone itself: The specificity of this receptor is unknown. The sample holds no much larger clone one base away, and base qualities are not on file.

For sequencing of the TCRbeta CDR3 region, genomic DNA was extracted from the sorted cells. The immunoSEQ Assay was used to sequence the TCRbeta CDR3 regions. The table comes from immuneACCESS by way of TCRdb, which keeps in-frame sequences with V and J called. Part of the clones is missing from these tables; in studies checked, under half for an unresolved V gene and the rest for unknown reasons. This sample lists about 110,000 clones; around 90% were detected once. 0.66% of the sample is taken by the ten largest. Here the sequenced sample was CD4+ or CD8+ T cells sorted from blood, taken in a trial of the OX40 agonist ivuxolimab. The TCR comes from an adult with an advanced solid tumor such as melanoma, head and neck, liver or kidney cancer. The rearranged segments are TRBV29-1 and TRBJ1-2, with a tentative D gene TRBD1 over 5 matching bases. The sequence in DNA is TGCAGCGTTGAAGATCGGCGGAGAGGGGTTAACTATGGCTACACCTTC. This yields the protein CSVEDRRRGVNYGYTF. The entire variable domain, with the stretches around the CDR3 drawn from the reference TRBV29-1 and TRBJ1-2 proteins, is SAVISQKPSRDICQRGTSLTIQCQVDSQVTMMFWYRQQPGQSLTLIATANQGSEATYESGFVIDKFPISRPNLTFSTLTVSNMSPEDSSIYLCSVEDRRRGVNYGYTFGSGTRLTVV.